Each of the 16 T cell receptor beta chains below was sequenced from the same sample in a study of cytomegalovirus exposure and HLA in healthy donors. The PCR had 60 Vbeta and 13 Jbeta primers. Measured with immunoSEQ multiplex PCR; TCRdb has only the in-frame clones, and not every one. The sample shows 85,000 to 120,000 clones, over 70% of them seen only once. Sequencing was performed on PBMCs. These receptors originate from a boy aged 5-17 years in good health and CMV-seronegative.

This chain joins TRBV28 and TRBJ2-1; 7 bases fit TRBD2. This CDR3 comprises 14 residues. The V segment lost 3 bases and the J segment 7 bases; nucleotides outside the gene matches: 6. Germline lookup yields CDR1 MDHEN and CDR2 SYDVKM. The CDR3: CASSLGGSVNEQFF. The CDR3 DNA reads TGTGCCAGCAGTTTGGGCGGGAGTGTAAATGAGCAGTTCTTC.

This clone was seen more than once but under ten times. The J gene is TRBJ1-3, the V gene TRBV19, with 7 bases lining up with TRBD1. Trimming took 5 bases from V and 2 from J; bases not matched to a gene: 3. The CDR3 is 14 residues long. Germline V gene lookup returns CDR1 LNHDA and CDR2 SQIVND (reference sequence). The CDR3 nucleotides are TGTGCCAGTAGTGACAGGGTCCCTGGAAACACCATATATTTT. Its translation is CASSDRVPGNTIYF.

J is TRBJ2-7 and V is TRBV4-3; TRBD2 matches 8 bases. The junction had 6 bases not matched to a gene; V was cut back by 3 bases and J by 2 bases. This CDR3 region has 15 residues. CDR1 and CDR2 from the germline V gene are LGHNA and YSLEER. CDR3 sequence reads: CASSQTSAPTYEQYF. The CDR3 bases are TGCGCCAGCAGCCAGACTAGCGCCCCCACCTACGAGCAGTACTTC.

V and J are TRBV15 and TRBJ2-2; weak D call: TRBD1 (5 bases). Between the trimmed V and J ends, which lost 0 bases and 4 bases, there was a span of 9 bases. Germline V gives CDR1 LNHNV, CDR2 YYDKDF (reference sequence). CDR3 size: 15 residues. CDR3 DNA sequence: TGTGCCACCAGCAGAGATCCTAGGGGCACCGGGGAGCTGTTTTTT. Its protein is CATSRDPRGTGELFF.

V usage is TRBV6-1 and J usage is TRBJ2-7, with D possibly TRBD2 on 5 matching bases. In germline, CDR1 is MNHNS, CDR2 SASEGT. V was clipped by 6 bases and J by 5 bases, with 14 bases between them. The CDR3 spans 13 residues. CDR3 sequence (DNA): TGTGCCAGCAGGTCGCTAGCTTCCCACGAGCAGTACTTC. Translation gives CASRSLASHEQYF.

The V call is TRBV11-2, the J call TRBJ1-4; D remains ambiguous. V gave up 4 bases and J gave up 6 bases, with 12 bases separating them. The CDR3 runs 14 residues. Germline V gene sequence: CDR1 SGHAT, CDR2 FQNNGV. The CDR3 nucleotides are TGTGCCAGCAGCTCAAAGTTAGAGTATGAAAAACTGTTTTTT. It yields the protein CASSSKLEYEKLFF.

The chain joins TRBV5-1 to TRBJ1-2; 9 nucleotides match TRBD1. Per the germline V gene, CDR1 is SGHRS and CDR2 is YFSETQ. The CDR3 is made up of 16 amino acids. The junction had 8 bases not matched to a gene; V was cut back by 3 bases and J by 2 bases. The CDR3 region has the DNA TGCGCCAGCAGCTCGTATACAGGGGGCTCCAACTATGGCTACACCTTC. This translates into CASSSYTGGSNYGYTF. Full variable domain (rest looked up from reference TRBV5-1 and TRBJ1-2): KAGVTQTPRYLIKTRGQQVTLSCSPISGHRSVSWYQQTPGQGLQFLFEYFSETQRNKGNFPGRFSGRQFSNSRSEMNVSTLELGDSALYLCASSSYTGGSNYGYTFGSGTRLTVV.

The chain has TRBV6-5 and TRBJ2-2; 12 bases align to TRBD2. The CDR3 runs 14 residues. Per the germline V gene, CDR1 is MNHEY and CDR2 is SVGAGI. The CDR3 is CATRLAGDTGELFF. As DNA, the CDR3 is TGTGCAACGAGACTAGCGGGAGACACCGGGGAGCTGTTTTTT.

This clone has a handful of counts. The rearrangement joins TRBV28 to TRBJ2-7, with TRBD1 matching over 11 bases. Germline V lookup: CDR1 MDHEN, CDR2 SYDVKM. This CDR3 is built from 14 residues. V trimming: 6 bases; J trimming: 3 bases; junction bases outside the gene matches: 4. As DNA, the CDR3 is TGTGCCAGCAGCCCCGGGACAGGGGGCTACGAGCAGTACTTC. Protein sequence: CASSPGTGGYEQYF.

The CDR3, as DNA: TGTGCCAGCAGCCCCCAGCAGGGGGGCTCCTACGAGCAGTACTTC. This sequence encodes CASSPQQGGSYEQYF. This chain uses TRBV7-9 with TRBJ2-7, with D possibly matching TRBD1 (7 bases). Trimming removed 5 bases from V and 0 bases from J, with 14 bases in between. The V gene's germline CDR1 is SEHNR and CDR2 FQNEAQ (reference sequence). The CDR3 length is 15 residues.

The chain combines TRBV5-6 with TRBJ2-3; D may be TRBD2 (6 bases). Germline assignment: CDR1 SGHDT and CDR2 YYEEEE. Trimming pared 6 bases from V and 5 bases from J, leaving 28 bases between. The CDR3 length is 18 residues. CDR3 loop: CASNPRGGAGRHIDTQYF. The DNA of the CDR3 is TGTGCCAGCAACCCCCGTGGCGGGGCGGGCAGACATATAGATACGCAGTATTTT.

This chain uses TRBV7-9 with TRBJ1-4; D gene uncertain. Germline V gene sequence: CDR1 SEHNR, CDR2 FQNEAQ (reference sequence). The CDR3 runs 15 residues. The V end was cut by 1 base, the J end by 5 bases, with 11 bases between. CDR3 residues: CASSLVTPKNEKLFF. The CDR3 DNA reads TGTGCCAGCAGCTTAGTAACACCAAAAAATGAAAAACTGTTTTTT.

This chain links TRBV7-2 with TRBJ2-5; D remains unclear. Per germline, CDR1 SGHTA and CDR2 FQGNSA. The ends were cut back, 3 bases at V and 5 bases at J, with 7 bases in the middle. The CDR3 has 12 amino acids. Written as DNA, the CDR3 is TGTGCCAGCAGCTTCCGACTGGAGACCCAGTACTTC. It yields the protein CASSFRLETQYF.

CDR3 sequence reads: CASSLSASGRGNEQFF. In DNA, the CDR3 is TGCGCCAGCAGCTTGTCGGCTAGCGGGAGAGGCAATGAGCAGTTCTTC. This chain connects TRBV5-1 to TRBJ2-1; 10 bases agree with TRBD2. The CDR3 is made up of 16 amino acids. From germline, CDR1 is SGHRS and CDR2 YFSETQ. Trimming took 1 base from V and 6 from J; bases not matched to a gene: 7.

The chain links TRBV5-1 to TRBJ2-5; D call uncertain. The CDR3 consists of 14 residues. CDR1 and CDR2 (germline): SGHRS, YFSETQ. Trimming left V 5 bases short and J 5 bases short, with 16 bases between. The CDR3 protein is CASRSPSVVETQYF. The CDR3 DNA follows: TGCGCCAGCAGATCCCCGAGTGTTGTGGAGACCCAGTACTTC.

The chain joins TRBV4-3 to TRBJ1-2, with 7 positions matching TRBD1. This CDR3 is built from 15 residues. J was trimmed by 3 bases and V by 2 bases; bases with no gene match: 6. Germline loops: CDR1 LGHNA, CDR2 YSLEER. The CDR3: CASSQLDRRDYGYTF. The CDR3 DNA follows: TGCGCCAGCAGCCAACTGGACAGGAGAGACTATGGCTACACCTTC.